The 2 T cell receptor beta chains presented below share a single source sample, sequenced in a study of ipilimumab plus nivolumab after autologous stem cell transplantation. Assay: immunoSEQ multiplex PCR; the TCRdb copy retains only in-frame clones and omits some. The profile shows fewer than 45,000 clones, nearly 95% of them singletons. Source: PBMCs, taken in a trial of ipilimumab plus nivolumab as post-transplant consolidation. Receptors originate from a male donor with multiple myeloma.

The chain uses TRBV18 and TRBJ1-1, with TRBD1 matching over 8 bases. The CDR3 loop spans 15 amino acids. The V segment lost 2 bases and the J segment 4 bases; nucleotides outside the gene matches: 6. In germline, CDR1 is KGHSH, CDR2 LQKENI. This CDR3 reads CASSPGQGLPTEAFF. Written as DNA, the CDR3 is TGTGCCAGCTCACCAGGACAGGGTTTGCCCACTGAAGCTTTCTTT.

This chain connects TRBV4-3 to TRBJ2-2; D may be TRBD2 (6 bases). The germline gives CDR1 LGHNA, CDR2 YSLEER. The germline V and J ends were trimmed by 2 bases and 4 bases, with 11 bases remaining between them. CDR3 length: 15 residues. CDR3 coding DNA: TGCGCCAGCAGCCAAATCGGGGGAGGCACCGGGGAGCTGTTTTTT. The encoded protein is CASSQIGGGTGELFF.